This T cell receptor beta chain originates from a study of cytomegalovirus exposure and HLA in healthy donors. Study-wide context: Earlier, 95 million to 120 million unique TCR beta sequences were recovered from roughly 170 million T cells by an analysis. Whole-study results and caveats: An analysis done earlier found most TCR beta V segments productive about 87% or about 30% of the time. Rare sequences made up most TCRs, while some public TCRs were found in many donors.

Amplification used 60 Vbeta primers and 13 Jbeta primers. In the original analysis: Later reanalysis found around 74 million unique TCR beta chains, about 10 million of them shared. TCRdb's copy holds only in-frame clones and misses some; the assay was immunoSEQ multiplex PCR. The DNA was the basis for D and trimming; V, J and clone size are from that table. Of 100,000 to 150,000 clones listed, about 80% are singletons. In regard to this clone: Its specificity is unknown. A read error may account for a junction end that differs from germline.

This sequence was found in a woman in her thirties or forties in good health and CMV-seronegative. Sequenced sample: PBMCs.

The CDR3 nucleotides are TGCGCCAGCAAGGGACAGGGTTCCTCCGAGCAGTACTTC. The encoded protein is CASKGQGSSEQYF. The chain couples TRBV5-1 to TRBJ2-7, with 9 bases lining up with TRBD1. Germline CDR1 and CDR2: SGHRS and YFSETQ. The CDR3 covers 13 residues.